A selection of T cell receptor beta chains follows, all from one sample in a study of OX40 agonist ivuxolimab in advanced cancers. The repertoire was sequenced with immunoSEQ multiplex PCR; TCRdb's copy has only in-frame clones and lacks some. Of about 48,000 clones listed, roughly 90% were seen once; the top ten hold approximately 10%. Sequenced material: CD4+ or CD8+ T cells sorted from blood, taken in a trial of the OX40 agonist ivuxolimab. The source of these receptors is an adult with an advanced solid tumor such as melanoma, head and neck, liver or kidney cancer. The CDR3 runs from the conserved cysteine through the conserved F or W. The order of the fields is J gene, D gene, V gene, clone size, CDR3 protein, CDR3 DNA. The D gene is left open where the match is weak. Expanded clones get a size class; other rows say once, few or many, or leave the size out.

j_call: TRBJ2-3
d_call: .
v_call: TRBV5-4
clone_size: .
cdr3_aa: CASSLGWGTDTQYF
cdr3_nt: TGTGCCAGCAGTTTGGGGTGGGGCACAGATACGCAGTATTTT

j_call: TRBJ2-1
d_call: .
v_call: TRBV19
clone_size: .
cdr3_aa: CASSLVGSSYNEQFF
cdr3_nt: TGTGCCAGTAGCCTAGTGGGGAGCTCCTACAATGAGCAGTTCTTC

j_call: TRBJ2-5
d_call: .
v_call: TRBV7-6
clone_size: .
cdr3_aa: CASSLGGALQETQYF
cdr3_nt: TGTGCCAGCAGCTTAGGTGGAGCCCTCCAAGAGACCCAGTACTTC

j_call: TRBJ1-5
d_call: .
v_call: TRBV7-9
clone_size: .
cdr3_aa: CASSSDNQPQHF
cdr3_nt: TGTGCCAGCAGCTCTGACAATCAGCCCCAGCATTTT

j_call: TRBJ2-7
d_call: .
v_call: TRBV5-5
clone_size: .
cdr3_aa: CASSVGQALAGYEQYF
cdr3_nt: TGTGCCAGCAGCGTGGGACAGGCACTAGCGGGCTACGAGCAGTACTTC

j_call: TRBJ2-7
d_call: .
v_call: TRBV19
clone_size: .
cdr3_aa: CASSTRSALGEQYF
cdr3_nt: TGTGCCAGTAGTACACGGAGCGCCCTTGGGGAGCAGTACTTC

j_call: TRBJ2-3
d_call: .
v_call: TRBV5-8
clone_size: once
cdr3_aa: CASSLGQVITDTQYF
cdr3_nt: TGTGCCAGCAGCTTGGGACAGGTGATCACAGATACGCAGTATTTT

j_call: TRBJ2-5
d_call: .
v_call: TRBV27
clone_size: .
cdr3_aa: CASSLFWGGETQYF
cdr3_nt: TGTGCCAGCAGTTTATTTTGGGGCGGAGAGACCCAGTACTTC

j_call: TRBJ2-7
d_call: TRBD2
v_call: TRBV28
clone_size: once
cdr3_aa: CATKGLAGGRPYEQYF
cdr3_nt: TGTGCCACAAAGGGACTAGCGGGAGGGCGCCCCTACGAGCAGTACTTC

j_call: TRBJ2-7
d_call: TRBD1
v_call: TRBV9
clone_size: .
cdr3_aa: CASSVASGGKYEQYF
cdr3_nt: TGTGCCAGCAGCGTAGCGTCAGGGGGAAAGTACGAGCAGTACTTC